The 29 T cell receptor beta chains presented below share a single source sample, sequenced in a study of tumor and adjacent non-tumor tissue in lung cancer. Three rounds of nested PCR, following a modified ARM-PCR protocol, produced the TCRbeta library. MiXCR, run by TCRdb on the multiplex PCR reads, gives a single entry per CDR3 protein. The sample contains about 120,000 distinct CDR3 sequences, around 82% of which appear only once. This sample's RNA came from whole unsorted tissue. Sequencing was done on a sample of lung tumor tissue. Every receptor here comes from a man in his 70s with non-small cell lung cancer.

Turning to this clonotype: Compared with germline, one end of the junction differs, possibly owing to a read error. The chain is built from TRBV5-6 and TRBJ2-5, with D perhaps matching TRBD1 (7 bases). Germline V lookup: CDR1 SGHDT, CDR2 YYEEEE. The CDR3 is made up of 14 amino acids. The CDR3 here is CTSSWDFRGETQNF. The CDR3 DNA is TGTACCAGCAGCTGGGACTTCAGGGGGGAGACCCAGAACTTC.

By proportion, this clonotype is hyperexpanded (1% or more). The gene calls are TRBV29-1 and TRBJ2-5; D is possibly TRBD1 (6 bases). Per the germline V gene, CDR1 is SQVTM and CDR2 is ANQGSEA. The length of the CDR3 is 16 residues. V was clipped by 7 bases and J by 2 bases, with 23 bases between them. The CDR3 DNA sequence: TGCAGCGCCAAGCCCTACCTCCAGACAGGTCAAGAGACCCAGTACTTC. Translated, it gives CSAKPYLQTGQETQYF.

Comments on this clonotype: At one boundary the junction diverges from the germline segment, which might be a read error. V usage is TRBV11-3 and J usage is TRBJ2-3; D may be TRBD2 (5 bases). This CDR3 region has 17 residues. Looked up from germline, CDR1 is SGHNT and CDR2 is YENEEA. The DNA for the CDR3 is TGTGCCATCAGCCAAGGGCTAGCCGGGTCGGGATCAGATACGCAGTATTTT. It encodes CAISQGLAGSGSDTQYF. The whole variable domain, filled in from reference TRBV11-3 and TRBJ2-3, reads EAGVVQSPRYKIIEKKQPVAFWCNPISGHNTLYWYLQNLGQGPELLIRYENEEAVDDSQLPKDRFSAERLKGVDSTLKIQPAELGDSAVYLCAISQGLAGSGSDTQYFGPGTRLTVL.

The J gene is TRBJ2-1, the V gene TRBV4-1; 7 nucleotides agree with TRBD2. V trimming: 6 bases; J trimming: 7 bases; junction bases outside the gene matches: 12. CDR1 and CDR2 (germline): MGHRA, YSYEKL. The CDR3 consists of 15 residues. The CDR3 DNA follows: TGCGCCAGCAGTCACGGGGGGTATTTTGGTAATGAGCAGTTCTTC. Its protein is CASSHGGYFGNEQFF.

In the case of this clonotype: This CDR3 fails to terminate in the conserved phenylalanine or tryptophan, so it likely reflects a read error. The chain uses TRBV5-8 and TRBJ2-5, with a possible D match to TRBD2 (6 bases). Germline CDR1 is SGHTS and CDR2 is YDEGEE. The CDR3 loop spans 15 amino acids. V lost 0 bases and J 5 bases, leaving 14 bases between the germline ends. The DNA for the CDR3 is TGTGCCAGCAGCTTGGCGGCAGCGGGTGTGGAGACCCAGTACTTA. Amino acids: CASSLAAAGVETQYL.

Comment on this clonotype: This clone may be a read error of a much larger clone one base away. The genes are TRBV5-1 and TRBJ1-1; D is undetermined. The CDR3 is made up of 17 amino acids. V shed 0 bases and J shed 0 bases, with 15 bases lying between them. Germline-derived CDR1 and CDR2 are SGHRS and YFSETQ. DNA for the CDR3: TGCGCCAGCAGCTTGGAACCGGAAGCAGCGTTGAACACTGAAGCTTTCTTT. It is translated as CASSLEPEAALNTEAFF.

Notes on this clonotype: Likely a read error: the CDR3 ends without its conserved phenylalanine or tryptophan. The rearrangement joins TRBV20-1 to TRBJ1-5, with a weak D call TRBD1 (6 bases). CDR1 and CDR2 (germline): DFQATT, SNEGSKA (reference sequence). V was trimmed by 2 bases and J by 11 bases, leaving 16 bases between them. This CDR3 is built from 13 residues. In nucleotides, the CDR3 is TGCAGTGCTAGACTTACAGGGCGGGTCTCCCAGCATTCT. Its protein product is CSARLTGRVSQHS.

V and J are TRBV4-1 and TRBJ2-3; no firm D call. This CDR3 has 18 amino acids. Germline V gene lookup returns CDR1 MGHRA and CDR2 YSYEKL. V lost 0 bases to trimming and J lost 2 bases, with 18 bases between them. CDR3 nucleotide sequence: TGCGCCAGCAGCCAAGAATTCGGCACCTACGCAAACACAGATACGCAGTATTTT. Translated: CASSQEFGTYANTDTQYF.

This chain links TRBV2 with TRBJ1-2; no clear D gene. CDR1 is SNHLY, CDR2 FYNNEI, per germline. This CDR3 has 12 residues. The germline V and J ends were trimmed by 8 bases and 3 bases, with 10 bases remaining between them. The DNA for the CDR3 is TGTGCCAGCGGAAAGGAGTACTATGGCTACACCTTC. Its protein product is CASGKEYYGYTF. Full variable domain (missing parts from reference TRBV2 and TRBJ1-2): EPEVTQTPSHQVTQMGQEVILRCVPISNHLYFYWYRQILGQKVEFLVSFYNNEISEKSEIFDDQFSVERPDGSNFTLKIRSTKLEDSAMYFCASGKEYYGYTFGSGTRLTVV.

On this clonotype: The junction departs from the called germline gene at one end, perhaps through a read error. The chain has TRBV6-5 and TRBJ2-1; D possibly corresponds to TRBD2 (5 bases). From germline, CDR1 is MNHEY and CDR2 SVGAGI. CDR3 length: 14 amino acids. CDR3 in DNA: TGTGCCAGCAGTTATCGTCCAGTCGGGGATGAGCATTTCTTC. It specifies CASSYRPVGDEHFF.

CDR3 DNA: TGTGCCAGCAACAGAGTCGGTTACAATGGGCAATTCTTC. Amino acid sequence: CASNRVGYNGQFF. The chain couples TRBV6-2 or TRBV6-3 to TRBJ2-1, with D uncertain. Germline V gene sequence: CDR1 MNHEY, CDR2 SVGEGT. The CDR3 is 13 residues long. V was pared by 7 bases and J by 16 bases, with 23 bases between.

About this clonotype itself: This could be a read error, since a much larger clone is one nucleotide away. This chain links TRBV28 with TRBJ1-5; D remains unclear. Trimming cost V 4 bases and J 4 bases, with 14 bases left between them. The CDR3 length is 15 residues. Germline lookup yields CDR1 MDHEN and CDR2 SYDVKM. The CDR3 sequence: CASSYTVGVNQPQHF. The CDR3 DNA is TGTGCCAGCAGTTATACGGTAGGCGTTAATCAGCCCCAGCATTTT.

A note on this clonotype: A read error may produce the germline difference seen at one junction end. This chain uses TRBV20-1 with TRBJ2-4, with D perhaps TRBD2 (6 bases). In germline, CDR1 is DFQATT, CDR2 SNEGSKA (reference sequence). The CDR3 runs 13 residues. CDR3 nucleotides: TGTAGTGCTATAATTCCCCCGGGGGACATTCAGTACTTC. This translates into CSAIIPPGDIQYF.

The J gene is TRBJ2-7, the V gene TRBV13; D could derive from TRBD1 or TRBD2 (6 bases each). V was cut by 2 bases and J by 10 bases, with 15 bases left in between. This CDR3 has 13 residues. Germline V gene sequence: CDR1 PRHDT, CDR2 FYEKMQ (reference sequence). CDR3 sequence: CASSLTTGDNQYF. The CDR3 DNA sequence: TGTGCCAGCAGCTTAACCACGGGGGACAATCAGTACTTC.

A word on this clonotype: Given the absence of the conserved phenylalanine or tryptophan at the CDR3 end, a read error is likely. No DNA is shown, since the ends of the CDR3 on it are uncertain; the CDR3 is the one TCRdb lists. V gene TRBV11-2 combines with J gene TRBJ1-6; the D call in the table, TRBD1, was not verified against the DNA. CDR1 is SGHAT and CDR2 is FQNNGV in the germline V gene. From its first to its last residue, the CDR3 has 18 amino acids. The CDR3 region is CASSARSGGSSYNSPFHS.

About this clonotype itself: A read error may account for a junction end that differs from germline. The chain uses TRBV29-1 and TRBJ1-4, with a weak D call TRBD1 (5 bases). The CDR3 length is 14 residues. CDR1 and CDR2 from the germline V gene are SQVTM and ANQGSEA. CDR3 nucleotides: TGCAGCGCATTTGGGGCAACAACTAATGGAAAACTGTTTTTT. Protein sequence: CSAFGATTNGKLFF.

A remark on this clonotype: A much larger clone lies one base from this, so it may be a read error. The chain's CDR3 is CSAPRSARSYEQYF. CDR3 DNA sequence: TGCAGTGCCCCTCGTAGTGCTAGGTCCTACGAGCAGTACTTC. The rearrangement uses TRBV20-1 and TRBJ2-7; D gene ambiguous. Germline V gene data show CDR1 as DFQATT and CDR2 as SNEGSKA (reference sequence). This CDR3 region has 14 residues. V was cut by 6 bases and J by 1 base, with 16 bases left in between.

Points on this clonotype: The junction does not match germline at one end; this may be a read error. This rearrangement joins TRBV7-3 to TRBJ2-4; 8 nucleotides agree with TRBD2. Germline V gives CDR1 SGHTA, CDR2 FQGTGA. The CDR3 contains 16 residues. As DNA, the CDR3 is TGTGCCAGCAGCCCGGGCCAAGGACTAGCCAAAAACATTCGGTACTTC. Translated: CASSPGQGLAKNIRYF.

V is TRBV4-1 and J is TRBJ2-1; D perhaps matches TRBD2 (6 bases). The better agreement between TRBJ2-7 and the DNA end casts doubt on the J call. The CDR3 runs 15 residues. Germline V lookup: CDR1 MGHRA, CDR2 YSYEKL. The CDR3 protein is CASSNPGSSYNGQYF. In DNA, the CDR3 is TGCGCCAGCAGCAACCCCGGGAGCTCCTACAATGGGCAGTACTTC.

Regarding this clonotype: This is likely a read error, given that the CDR3 carries no conserved phenylalanine or tryptophan at its end. The gene calls are TRBV29-1 and TRBJ2-5, with D maybe TRBD1 (6 bases). Germline lookup yields CDR1 SQVTM and CDR2 ANQGSEA. This CDR3 spans 16 amino acids. Trimming removed 8 bases at V and 5 bases at J, with 27 bases between. Here the CDR3 DNA reads TGCAGCACCAAGCCTTACCTCCAGACAGGTCAGGAGACCCAGTACTTA. Amino acid sequence: CSTKPYLQTGQETQYL.

For this clonotype: A junction boundary mismatches the germline segment, possibly from a read error. V gene TRBV10-3 combines with J gene TRBJ1-2; TRBD1 is a possible D gene (6 bases). Germline V gives CDR1 ENHRY, CDR2 SYGVKD. CDR3 size: 13 residues. The CDR3 region has the DNA TGTGTCATCAGGGGAGAGGACCAATATGGCTACACCTTC. Amino acids: CVIRGEDQYGYTF.

The sample holds a few counts of this clonotype. A read error is possible here, since a much larger clone lies one base away. This chain joins TRBV30 and TRBJ2-3; the D is unclear. This CDR3 contains 13 residues. V gave up 2 bases and J gave up 6 bases, with 12 bases separating them. Germline CDR1 and CDR2: GTSNPN and SVGIG (reference sequence). In nucleotides, the CDR3 is TGTGCCTGGAGTATACTCTTTAGGGATACGCAGTATTTT. It codes for CAWSILFRDTQYF.

The rearrangement joins TRBV6-2 or TRBV6-3 to TRBJ2-7; D possibly corresponds to TRBD2 (6 bases). Deletions cut 9 bases from V and 3 bases from J, with 15 bases between. The CDR3 spans 13 residues. CDR1 and CDR2 (germline): MNHEY, SVGEGT. This CDR3 reads CASIRGTDYEQYF. The CDR3 region has the DNA TGTGCCAGTATCCGGGGGACCGACTACGAGCAGTACTTC.

For this clonotype: The junction shows a germline mismatch at one end, possibly a read error. V is TRBV12-3 or TRBV12-4 and J is TRBJ1-3; D gene ambiguous. The CDR3 sequence is 14 residues long. The CDR3 DNA is TGTGCTAGCAGGTCTGACTCCGCTGGAAACACCACATATTTT. This gives the protein CASRSDSAGNTTYF.

This clonotype was observed a single time. One end of the junction varies from germline; a read error may be responsible. The chain carries TRBV20-1 and TRBJ2-7; D gene uncertain. Germline CDR1 reads DFQATT; CDR2 reads SNEGSKA (reference sequence). The CDR3 length is 11 residues. The CDR3, as DNA: TGCAATGCTAGTACAGTCTCCGAGAAGTACTTC. Protein product: CNASTVSEKYF.

As for this clonotype: A much larger clonotype is one base distant, so this may be a read error. V usage is TRBV11-2 and J usage is TRBJ2-3; D unresolved. CDR1 is SGHAT, CDR2 FQNNGV, per germline. The CDR3 consists of 17 residues. CDR3 bases: TGTGCCAGCAGCTTAGATCTGGGTGGCCACGGATCAGATAAGCAGTATTTT. Translation gives CASSLDLGGHGSDKQYF.

Details on this clonotype: A junction end diverges from the germline sequence, so it may reflect a read error. J is TRBJ2-3 and V is TRBV10-2, with D perhaps assigned TRBD1 or TRBD2 (5 bases each). Germline V gene lookup returns CDR1 WSHSY and CDR2 SAAADI. The CDR3 totals 19 residues. The CDR3 is CTSRDGKTARFLSTDTQYF. The CDR3 bases are TGCACCAGCAGGGACGGAAAAACGGCTAGGTTCCTTAGCACAGATACGCAGTATTTT.

This clonotype was recorded once. Relative to the germline gene, one junction end is altered; a read error may explain this. The CDR3 reads CASSLGQRSADTQYF. CDR3 coding DNA: TGCGCCAGTAGCTTGGGTCAGAGGAGCGCAGATACGCAGTATTTT. This sequence joins TRBV5-1 and TRBJ2-3; no definite D call. Germline V gene data show CDR1 as SGHRS and CDR2 as YFSETQ. The length of the CDR3 is 15 residues. Supplemented by reference TRBV5-1 and TRBJ2-3, the full variable domain reads KAGVTQTPRYLIKTRGQQVTLSCSPISGHRSVSWYQQTPGQGLQFLFEYFSETQRNKGNFPGRFSGRQFSNSRSEMNVSTLELGDSALYLCASSLGQRSADTQYFGPGTRLTVL.

As to this clonotype: The junction and the germline gene differ at one end; a read error may be behind it. The rearrangement links TRBV25-1 to TRBJ1-5, with 9 bases lining up with TRBD1. In germline, CDR1 is MGHDK, CDR2 SYGVNS. The CDR3 is 13 residues long. The CDR3 here is CSSIDRGNQPQHF. Here the CDR3 DNA reads TGTTCCAGCATCGACAGGGGGAATCAGCCCCAGCATTTT.